The clone carrying this TCR beta chain showed up many times. Data came from immunoSEQ multiplex PCR; TCRdb stores just in-frame clones and leaves some out. This sample carries fewer than 140,000 clones, about two thirds of them seen once, and the ten largest clones take approximately 0.9%. This entry comes from a study of blood T cell repertoires in COVID-19. Trimming pared 5 bases from V and 5 bases from J, leaving 10 bases between. The CDR3 extends over 14 amino acids. Germline V lookup: CDR1 SEHNR, CDR2 FQNEAQ (reference sequence). The TCR comes from a human donor with acute or convalescent COVID-19. The donor label of this sample is uncertain. Material: peripheral blood. V usage is TRBV7-9 and J usage is TRBJ1-6; a weak D match, TRBD1 (6 bases). The CDR3 loop is CASSLRQDNSPLHF. The CDR3 DNA reads as TGTGCCAGCAGCCTTCGACAGGATAATTCACCCCTCCACTTT.